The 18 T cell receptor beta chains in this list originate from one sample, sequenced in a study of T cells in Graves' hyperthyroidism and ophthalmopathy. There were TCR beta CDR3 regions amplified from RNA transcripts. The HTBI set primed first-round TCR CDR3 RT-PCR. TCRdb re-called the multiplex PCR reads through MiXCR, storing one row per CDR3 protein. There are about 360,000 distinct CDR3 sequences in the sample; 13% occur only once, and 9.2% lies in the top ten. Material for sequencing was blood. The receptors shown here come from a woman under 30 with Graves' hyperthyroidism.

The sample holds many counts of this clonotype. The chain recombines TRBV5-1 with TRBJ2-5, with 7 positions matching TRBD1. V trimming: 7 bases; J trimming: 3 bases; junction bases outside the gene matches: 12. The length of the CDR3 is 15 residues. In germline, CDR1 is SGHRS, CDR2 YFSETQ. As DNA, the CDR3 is TGCGCCAGCGCTAGACAGGGAGAGGCTGAAGAGACCCAGTACTTC. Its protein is CASARQGEAEETQYF.

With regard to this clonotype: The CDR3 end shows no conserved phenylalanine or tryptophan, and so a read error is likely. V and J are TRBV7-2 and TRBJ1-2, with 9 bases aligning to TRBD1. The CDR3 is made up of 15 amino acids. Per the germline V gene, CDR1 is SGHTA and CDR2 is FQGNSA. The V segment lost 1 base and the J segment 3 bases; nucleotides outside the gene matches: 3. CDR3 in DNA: TGTGCCAGCAGCTTAGTTACAGGGGGCCACTATGGCTACACCTCC. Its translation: CASSLVTGGHYGYTS.

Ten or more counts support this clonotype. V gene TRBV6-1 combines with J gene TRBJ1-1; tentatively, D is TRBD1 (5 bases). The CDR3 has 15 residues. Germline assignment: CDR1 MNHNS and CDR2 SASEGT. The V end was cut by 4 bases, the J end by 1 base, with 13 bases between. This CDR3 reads CASSARGRGNTEAFF. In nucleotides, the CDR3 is TGTGCCAGCAGTGCCCGGGGACGGGGGAACACTGAAGCTTTCTTT.

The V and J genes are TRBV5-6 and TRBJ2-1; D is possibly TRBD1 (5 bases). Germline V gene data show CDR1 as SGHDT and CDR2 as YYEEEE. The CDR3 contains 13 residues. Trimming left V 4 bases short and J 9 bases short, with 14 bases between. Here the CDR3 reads CASSTSQGLEQFF. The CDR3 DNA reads TGTGCCAGCAGCACGTCTCAGGGCCTTGAGCAGTTCTTC.

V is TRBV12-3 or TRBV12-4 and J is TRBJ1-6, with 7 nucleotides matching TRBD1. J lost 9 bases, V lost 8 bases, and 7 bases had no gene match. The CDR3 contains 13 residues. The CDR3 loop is CASAGTVASPLHF. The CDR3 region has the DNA TGTGCCAGCGCCGGGACAGTGGCTTCACCCCTCCACTTT.

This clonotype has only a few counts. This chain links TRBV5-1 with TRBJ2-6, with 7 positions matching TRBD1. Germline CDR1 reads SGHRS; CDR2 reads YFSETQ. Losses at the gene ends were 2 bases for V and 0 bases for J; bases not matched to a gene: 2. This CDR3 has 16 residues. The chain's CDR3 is CASSFTGDSGANVLTF. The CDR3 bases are TGCGCCAGCAGCTTCACAGGGGACTCTGGGGCCAACGTCCTGACTTTC.

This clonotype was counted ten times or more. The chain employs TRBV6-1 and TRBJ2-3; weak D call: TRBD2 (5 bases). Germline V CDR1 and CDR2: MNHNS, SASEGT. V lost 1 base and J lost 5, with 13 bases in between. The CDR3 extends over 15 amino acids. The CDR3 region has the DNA TGTGCCAGCAGTGAAGAGGTGGGAGTGAAAGATACGCAGTATTTT. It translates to CASSEEVGVKDTQYF.

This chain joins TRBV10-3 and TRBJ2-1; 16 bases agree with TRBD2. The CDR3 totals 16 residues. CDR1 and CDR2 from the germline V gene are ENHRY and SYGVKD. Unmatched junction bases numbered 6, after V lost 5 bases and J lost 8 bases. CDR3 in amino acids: CAISPGTSGGAYEQFF. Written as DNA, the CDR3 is TGTGCCATCAGTCCCGGGACTAGCGGGGGGGCATATGAGCAGTTCTTC.

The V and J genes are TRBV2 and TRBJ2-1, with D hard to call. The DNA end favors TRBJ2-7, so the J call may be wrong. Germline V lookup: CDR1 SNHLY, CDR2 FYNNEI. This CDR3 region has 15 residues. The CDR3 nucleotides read TGTGCCAGCAGTGGACTCGGAGCATCCTACAATGAGCAGTACTTC. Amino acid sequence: CASSGLGASYNEQYF.

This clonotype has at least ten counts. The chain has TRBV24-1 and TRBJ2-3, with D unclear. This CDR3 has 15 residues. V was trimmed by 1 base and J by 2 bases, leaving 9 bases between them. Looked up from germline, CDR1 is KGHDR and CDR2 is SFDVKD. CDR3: CATSDFPRPTDTQYF. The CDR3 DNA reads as TGTGCCACCAGTGATTTTCCCAGGCCCACAGATACGCAGTATTTT.

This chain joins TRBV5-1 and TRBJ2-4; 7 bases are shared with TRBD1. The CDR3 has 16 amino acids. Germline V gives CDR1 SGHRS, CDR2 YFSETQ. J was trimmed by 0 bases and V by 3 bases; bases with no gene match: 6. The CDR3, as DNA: TGCGCCAGCAGCTCCGGGACAGTGTCAGCCAAAAACATTCAGTACTTC. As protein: CASSSGTVSAKNIQYF.

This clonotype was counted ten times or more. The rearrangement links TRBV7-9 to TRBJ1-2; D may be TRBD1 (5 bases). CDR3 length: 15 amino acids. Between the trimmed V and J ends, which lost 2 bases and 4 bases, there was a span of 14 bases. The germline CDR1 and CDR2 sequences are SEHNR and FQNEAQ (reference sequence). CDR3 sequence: CASSLLDSPSYGYTF. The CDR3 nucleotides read TGTGCCAGCAGCTTACTTGACAGCCCCAGCTATGGCTACACCTTC.

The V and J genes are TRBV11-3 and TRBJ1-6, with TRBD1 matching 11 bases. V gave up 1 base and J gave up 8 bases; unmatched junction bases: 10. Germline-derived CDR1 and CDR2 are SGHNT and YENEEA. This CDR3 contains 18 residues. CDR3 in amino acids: CASSLGERDRGIDSPLHF. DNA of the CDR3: TGTGCCAGCAGCTTAGGGGAAAGGGACAGGGGGATTGATTCACCCCTCCACTTT.

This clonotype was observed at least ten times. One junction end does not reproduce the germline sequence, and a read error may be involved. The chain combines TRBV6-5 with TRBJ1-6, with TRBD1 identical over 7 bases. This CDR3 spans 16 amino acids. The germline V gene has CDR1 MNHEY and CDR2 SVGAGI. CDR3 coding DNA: TGTGCCAGCAGTTACAAACCCCAGGGGGATAACTCACCCCTCCACTTT. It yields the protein CASSYKPQGDNSPLHF.

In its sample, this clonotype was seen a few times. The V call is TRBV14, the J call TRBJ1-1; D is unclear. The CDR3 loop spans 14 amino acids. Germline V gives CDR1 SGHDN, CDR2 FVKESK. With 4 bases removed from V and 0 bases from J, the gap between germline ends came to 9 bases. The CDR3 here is CASSRRNMNTEAFF. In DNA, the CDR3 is TGTGCCAGCAGCCGGCGGAACATGAACACTGAAGCTTTCTTT.

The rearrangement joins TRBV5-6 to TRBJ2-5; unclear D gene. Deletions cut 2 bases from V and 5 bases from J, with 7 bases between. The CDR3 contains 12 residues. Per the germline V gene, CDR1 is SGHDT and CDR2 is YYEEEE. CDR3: CASSFVRETQYF. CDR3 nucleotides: TGTGCCAGCAGCTTTGTCCGGGAGACCCAGTACTTC. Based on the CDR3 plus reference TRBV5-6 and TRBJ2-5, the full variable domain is DAGVTQSPTHLIKTRGQQVTLRCSPKSGHDTVSWYQQALGQGPQFIFQYYEEEERQRGNFPDRFSGHQFPNYSSELNVNALLLGDSALYLCASSFVRETQYFGPGTRLLVL.

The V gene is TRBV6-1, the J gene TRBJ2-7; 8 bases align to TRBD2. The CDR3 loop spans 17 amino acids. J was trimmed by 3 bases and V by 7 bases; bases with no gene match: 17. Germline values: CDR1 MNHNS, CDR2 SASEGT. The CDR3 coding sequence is TGTGCCAGCACCCTACGGGTGATTAGCGGGAACCGCTACGAGCAGTACTTC. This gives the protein CASTLRVISGNRYEQYF.

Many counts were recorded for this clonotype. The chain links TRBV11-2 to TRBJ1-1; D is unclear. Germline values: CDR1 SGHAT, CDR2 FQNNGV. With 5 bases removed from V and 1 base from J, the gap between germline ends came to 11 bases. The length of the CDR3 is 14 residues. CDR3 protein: CASSQSITNTEAFF. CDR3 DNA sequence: TGTGCCAGCAGCCAGAGTATCACGAACACTGAAGCTTTCTTT.